The text below deals with one T cell receptor beta chain. V gave up 11 bases and J gave up 8 bases, with 22 bases separating them. This CDR3 comprises 14 residues. Germline loops: CDR1 MNHNY, CDR2 SVGAGI (reference sequence). This specimen belongs to a study of blood T cell repertoires in COVID-19. Original data processing: Scientists estimated how many nucleated cells there were by amplifying reference gene primers. Repertoires were generated with immunoSEQ multiplex PCR, while TCRdb's copy carries only in-frame clones and drops some. That table gives V, J and clone size, and the DNA gave D and trimming. The sample holds roughly 120,000 clones, 76% seen once.

The clonotype was recovered from a woman at least 80 years old with acute or convalescent COVID-19. Sequencing input: peripheral blood. The V call is TRBV6-6, the J call TRBJ2-1; TRBD2 might be the D (7 bases). CDR3 protein: CAAGGGGVGHEQFF. In DNA form, the CDR3 reads TGTGCCGCCGGAGGGGGGGGAGTAGGCCATGAGCAGTTCTTC.